Included here is one T cell receptor beta chain sequence, with context. The antigen remains undetermined. This CDR3 comprises 14 residues. Germline values: CDR1 SGHTA, CDR2 FQGNSA. This record belongs to a study of tumor and adjacent non-tumor tissue in lung cancer. Study findings and constraints: Normal lung showed higher cumulative top 100 clone frequency than tumor.

This sample's RNA came from whole unsorted tissue. The library came from three nested PCR rounds adapted from ARM-PCR protocols. A single record per CDR3 protein comes from TCRdb applying MiXCR to the multiplex PCR reads. Among 120,000 or so distinct CDR3 sequences listed, 66% were seen once. The TCR was taken from a man younger than 40 with non-small cell lung cancer. Sequencing was done on a sample of lung tumor tissue. This chain connects TRBV7-2 to TRBJ2-7, with D unclear. TRBJ2-1 matches the DNA end more closely, so the J call is doubtful. CDR3 region: CASSLAAAAYEQFF. For the CDR3, the DNA is TGTGCCAGCAGCTTAGCGGCCGCTGCCTACGAACAGTTCTTC.